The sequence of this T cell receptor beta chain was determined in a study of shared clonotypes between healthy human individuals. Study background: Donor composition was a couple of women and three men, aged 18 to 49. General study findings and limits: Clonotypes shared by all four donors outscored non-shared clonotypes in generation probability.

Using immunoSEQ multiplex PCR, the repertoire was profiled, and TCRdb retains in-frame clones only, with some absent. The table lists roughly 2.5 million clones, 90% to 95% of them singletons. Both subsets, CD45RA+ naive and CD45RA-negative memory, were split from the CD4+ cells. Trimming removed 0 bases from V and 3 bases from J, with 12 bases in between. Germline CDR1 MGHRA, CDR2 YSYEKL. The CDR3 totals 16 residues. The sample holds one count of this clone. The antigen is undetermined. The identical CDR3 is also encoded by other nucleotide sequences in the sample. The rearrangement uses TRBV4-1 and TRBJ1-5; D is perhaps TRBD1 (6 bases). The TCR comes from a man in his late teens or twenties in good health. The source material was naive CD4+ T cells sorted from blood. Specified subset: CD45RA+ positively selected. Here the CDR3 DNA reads TGCGCCAGCAGCCAAGACGGAGGGGGTTCCAATCAGCCCCAGCATTTT. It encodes CASSQDGGGSNQPQHF.